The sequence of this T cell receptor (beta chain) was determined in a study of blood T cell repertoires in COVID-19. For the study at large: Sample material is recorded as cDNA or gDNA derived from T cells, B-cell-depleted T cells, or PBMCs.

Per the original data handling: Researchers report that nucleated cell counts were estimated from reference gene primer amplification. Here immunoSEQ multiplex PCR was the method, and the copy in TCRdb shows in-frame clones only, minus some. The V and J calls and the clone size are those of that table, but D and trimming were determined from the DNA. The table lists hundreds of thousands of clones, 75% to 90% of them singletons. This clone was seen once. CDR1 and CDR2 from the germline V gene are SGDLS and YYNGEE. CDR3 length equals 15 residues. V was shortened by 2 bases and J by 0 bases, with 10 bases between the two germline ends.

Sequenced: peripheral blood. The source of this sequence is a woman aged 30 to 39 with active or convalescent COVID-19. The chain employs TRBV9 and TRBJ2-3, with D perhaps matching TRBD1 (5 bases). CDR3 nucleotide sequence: TGTGCCAGCAGCGTTTGGTCAGGGAGCACAGATACGCAGTATTTT. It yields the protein CASSVWSGSTDTQYF. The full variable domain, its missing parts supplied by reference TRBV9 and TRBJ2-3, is DSGVTQTPKHLITATGQRVTLRCSPRSGDLSVYWYQQSLDQGLQFLIQYYNGEERAKGNILERFSAQQFPDLHSELNLSSLELGDSALYFCASSVWSGSTDTQYFGPGTRLTVL.